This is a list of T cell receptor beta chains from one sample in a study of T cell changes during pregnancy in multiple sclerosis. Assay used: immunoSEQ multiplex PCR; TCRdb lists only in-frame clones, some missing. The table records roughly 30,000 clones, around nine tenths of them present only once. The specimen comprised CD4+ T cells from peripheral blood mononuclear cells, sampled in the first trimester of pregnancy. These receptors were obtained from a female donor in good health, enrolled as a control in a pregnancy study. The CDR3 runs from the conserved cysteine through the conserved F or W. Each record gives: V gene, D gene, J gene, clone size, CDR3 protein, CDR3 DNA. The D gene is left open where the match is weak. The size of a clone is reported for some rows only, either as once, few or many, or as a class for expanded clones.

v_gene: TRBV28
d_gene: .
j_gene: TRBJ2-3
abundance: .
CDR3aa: CASRRQGTDTQYF
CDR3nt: TGTGCCAGCAGACGACAAGGCACAGATACGCAGTATTTT

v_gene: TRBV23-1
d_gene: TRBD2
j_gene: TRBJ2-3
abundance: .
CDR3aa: CASSQSKRGGYTQYF
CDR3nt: TGCGCCAGCAGTCAATCTAAGCGGGGGGGATATACGCAGTATTTT

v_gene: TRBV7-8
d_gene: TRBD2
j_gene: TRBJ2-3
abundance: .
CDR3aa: CASSPPPFGRATHTQYF
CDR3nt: TGTGCCAGCAGCCCGCCCCCCTTCGGGAGGGCCACTCATACGCAGTATTTT

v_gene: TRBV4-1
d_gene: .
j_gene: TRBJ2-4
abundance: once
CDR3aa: CASSLGGENIQYF
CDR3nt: TGCGCCAGCAGCCTGGGCGGGGAAAACATTCAGTACTTC

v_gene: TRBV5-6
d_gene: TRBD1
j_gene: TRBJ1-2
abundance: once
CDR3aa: CASSPGQGIGGYTF
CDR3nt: TGTGCCAGCAGCCCGGGACAGGGGATCGGTGGCTACACCTTC

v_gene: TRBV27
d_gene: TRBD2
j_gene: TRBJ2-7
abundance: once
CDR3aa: CASSFTLLAGGEEQYF
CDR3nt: TGTGCCAGCAGTTTTACCCTTCTAGCGGGGGGTGAGGAGCAGTACTTC

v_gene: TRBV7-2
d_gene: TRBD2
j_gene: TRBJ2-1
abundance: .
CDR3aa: CASSLAPSGGGNNEQFF
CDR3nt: TGTGCCAGCAGCTTAGCCCCCTCTGGCGGGGGAAACAATGAGCAGTTCTTC

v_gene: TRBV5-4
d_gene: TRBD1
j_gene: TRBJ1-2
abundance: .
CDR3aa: CASSLGGAGRVSRYTF
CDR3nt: TGTGCCAGCAGCTTAGGGGGCGCAGGCCGGGTGTCTCGCTACACCTTC

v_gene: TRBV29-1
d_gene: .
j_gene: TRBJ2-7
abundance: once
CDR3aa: CSVEGGPYEQYF
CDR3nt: TGCAGCGTTGAAGGGGGCCCCTACGAGCAGTACTTC

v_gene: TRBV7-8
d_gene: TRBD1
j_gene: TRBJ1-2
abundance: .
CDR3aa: CASSLGQGYGYTF
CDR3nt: TGTGCCAGCAGCTTAGGACAGGGCTATGGCTACACCTTC

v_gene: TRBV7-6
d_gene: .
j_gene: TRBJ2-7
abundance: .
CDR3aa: CASSSIRGEQYF
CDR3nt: TGTGCCAGCAGCTCGATTCGGGGTGAGCAGTACTTC

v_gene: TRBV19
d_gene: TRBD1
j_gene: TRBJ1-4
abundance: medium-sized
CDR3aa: CASSFQGARGEKLFF
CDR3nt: TGTGCCAGTAGTTTCCAGGGGGCGCGAGGAGAAAAACTGTTTTTT

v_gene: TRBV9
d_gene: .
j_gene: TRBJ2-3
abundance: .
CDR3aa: CASSVGGRGELNTQYF
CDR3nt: TGTGCCAGCAGCGTAGGCGGGCGGGGAGAATTAAATACGCAGTATTTT

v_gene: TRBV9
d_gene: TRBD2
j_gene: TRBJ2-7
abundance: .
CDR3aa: CASSVGRGGEGDEQYF
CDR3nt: TGTGCCAGCAGCGTAGGCCGTGGGGGGGAGGGTGACGAGCAGTACTTC

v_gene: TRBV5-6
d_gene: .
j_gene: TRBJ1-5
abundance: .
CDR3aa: CASSLGRDQPQHF
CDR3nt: TGTGCCAGCAGCTTAGGGCGGGATCAGCCCCAGCATTTT

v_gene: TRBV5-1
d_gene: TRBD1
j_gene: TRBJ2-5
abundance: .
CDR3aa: CASSLGPGGLEETQYF
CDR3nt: TGCGCCAGCAGCTTGGGTCCAGGGGGTCTCGAAGAGACCCAGTACTTC

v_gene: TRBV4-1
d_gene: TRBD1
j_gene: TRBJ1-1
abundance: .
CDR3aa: CASSQWDRDTEAFF
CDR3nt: TGCGCCAGCAGCCAGTGGGACAGGGACACTGAAGCTTTCTTT

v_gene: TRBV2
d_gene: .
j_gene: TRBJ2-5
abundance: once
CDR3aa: CASGTGGEETQYF
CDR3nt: TGTGCCAGCGGAACCGGAGGGGAAGAGACCCAGTACTTC

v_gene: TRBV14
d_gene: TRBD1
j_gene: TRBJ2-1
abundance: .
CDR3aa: CASSQAGQGLGEQFF
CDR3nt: TGTGCCAGCAGCCAAGCTGGACAGGGCCTGGGTGAGCAGTTCTTC

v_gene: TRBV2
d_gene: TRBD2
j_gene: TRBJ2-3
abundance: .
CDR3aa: CASSEGILAGVGDTQYF
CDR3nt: TGTGCCAGCAGTGAAGGGATCCTAGCGGGGGTCGGAGATACGCAGTATTTT

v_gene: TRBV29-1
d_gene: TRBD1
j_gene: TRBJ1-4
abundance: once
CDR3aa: CSVGAGTGGRKLFF
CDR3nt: TGCAGCGTTGGGGCCGGGACAGGGGGCCGAAAACTGTTTTTT

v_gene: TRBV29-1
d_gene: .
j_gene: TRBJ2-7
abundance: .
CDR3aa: CSVEEGPGEYEQYF
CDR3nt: TGCAGCGTTGAAGAGGGACCAGGGGAATACGAGCAGTACTTC

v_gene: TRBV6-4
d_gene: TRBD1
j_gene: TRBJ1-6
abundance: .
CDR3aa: CASSKQGSHSPLHF
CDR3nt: TGTGCCAGCAGTAAACAGGGGAGTCACTCACCCCTCCACTTT

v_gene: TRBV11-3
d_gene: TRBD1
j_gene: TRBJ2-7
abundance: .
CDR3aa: CASSVSGGSDEQYF
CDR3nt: TGTGCCAGCAGCGTGTCAGGGGGCTCTGACGAGCAGTACTTC

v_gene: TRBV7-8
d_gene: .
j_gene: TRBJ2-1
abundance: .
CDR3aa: CASSSPPWRAYNEQFF
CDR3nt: TGTGCCAGCAGCTCCCCGCCGTGGAGGGCCTACAATGAGCAGTTCTTC

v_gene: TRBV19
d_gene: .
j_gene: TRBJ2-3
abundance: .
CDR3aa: CASSIAPTQGQDTQYF
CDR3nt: TGTGCCAGTAGTATAGCTCCGACCCAGGGCCAAGATACGCAGTATTTT

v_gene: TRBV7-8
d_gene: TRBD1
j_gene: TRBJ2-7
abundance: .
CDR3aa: CASSQRQGPTYEQYF
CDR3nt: TGTGCCAGCAGCCAACGACAGGGCCCTACCTACGAGCAGTACTTC

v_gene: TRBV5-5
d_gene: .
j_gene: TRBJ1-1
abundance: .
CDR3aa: CASSFGIENTEAFF
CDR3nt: TGTGCCAGCAGCTTCGGGATAGAGAACACTGAAGCTTTCTTT

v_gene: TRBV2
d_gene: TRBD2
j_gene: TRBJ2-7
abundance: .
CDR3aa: CASRAGLAGSQYF
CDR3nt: TGTGCCAGTAGAGCGGGACTAGCGGGGTCGCAGTACTTC

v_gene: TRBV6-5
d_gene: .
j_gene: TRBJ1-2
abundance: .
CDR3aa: CASSYFRGANYGYTF
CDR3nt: TGTGCCAGCAGTTACTTCAGGGGAGCTAACTATGGCTACACCTTC

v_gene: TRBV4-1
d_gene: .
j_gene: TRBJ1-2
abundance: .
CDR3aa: CASSQGHLMDSTGYTF
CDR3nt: TGCGCCAGCAGCCAAGGACACCTAATGGACTCTACTGGCTACACCTTC

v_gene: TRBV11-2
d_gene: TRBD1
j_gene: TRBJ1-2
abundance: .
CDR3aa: CASSTTGSYGYTF
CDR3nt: TGTGCCAGCAGCACGACAGGGTCCTATGGCTACACCTTC

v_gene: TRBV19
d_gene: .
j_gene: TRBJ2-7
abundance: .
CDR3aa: CASSFPGRSHEQYF
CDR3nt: TGTGCCAGTAGTTTCCCTGGCAGGTCCCACGAGCAGTACTTC

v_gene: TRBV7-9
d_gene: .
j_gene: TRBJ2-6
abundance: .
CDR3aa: CASSLPRSSGANVLTF
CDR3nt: TGTGCCAGCAGCTTACCCCGGAGCTCTGGGGCCAACGTCCTGACTTTC

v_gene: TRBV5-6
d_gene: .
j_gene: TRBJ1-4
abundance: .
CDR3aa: CASSLGQLNEKLFF
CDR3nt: TGTGCCAGCAGCTTGGGACAGCTTAATGAAAAACTGTTTTTT

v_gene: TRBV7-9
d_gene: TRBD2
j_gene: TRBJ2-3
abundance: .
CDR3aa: CASSLGAGVTDTQYF
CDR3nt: TGTGCCAGCAGCTTAGGAGCGGGGGTCACAGATACGCAGTATTTT

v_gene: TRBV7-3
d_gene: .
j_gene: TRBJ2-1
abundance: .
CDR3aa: CASSSAGTANNEQFF
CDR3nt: TGTGCCAGCAGCTCCGCGGGTACGGCGAACAATGAGCAGTTCTTC

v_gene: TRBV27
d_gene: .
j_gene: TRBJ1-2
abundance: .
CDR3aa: CASSLSVNYGYTF
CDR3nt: TGTGCCAGCAGTTTATCTGTAAACTATGGCTACACCTTC

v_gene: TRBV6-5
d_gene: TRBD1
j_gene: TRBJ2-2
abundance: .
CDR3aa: CATRRTGGSGELFF
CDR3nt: TGTGCCACCCGCCGGACAGGGGGGTCCGGGGAGCTGTTTTTT

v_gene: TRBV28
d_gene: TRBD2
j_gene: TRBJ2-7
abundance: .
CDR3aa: CASSLVAGGREQYF
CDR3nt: TGTGCCAGCAGTTTAGTAGCGGGAGGGCGAGAGCAGTACTTC

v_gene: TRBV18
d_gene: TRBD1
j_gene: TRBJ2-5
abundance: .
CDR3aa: CASSLGTADQETQYF
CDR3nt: TGTGCCAGCTCACTCGGGACAGCGGACCAAGAGACCCAGTACTTC

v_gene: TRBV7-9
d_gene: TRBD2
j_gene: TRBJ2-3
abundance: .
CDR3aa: CASSLARSGESTDTQYF
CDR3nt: TGTGCCAGCAGCTTAGCGAGGAGCGGGGAGAGCACAGATACGCAGTATTTT

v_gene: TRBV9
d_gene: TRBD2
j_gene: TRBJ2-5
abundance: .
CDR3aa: CASSVGIAGQETQYF
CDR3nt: TGTGCCAGCAGCGTAGGGATAGCGGGCCAAGAGACCCAGTACTTC

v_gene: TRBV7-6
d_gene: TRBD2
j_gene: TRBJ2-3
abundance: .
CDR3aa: CASSLLRAGVNDTQYF
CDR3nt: TGTGCCAGCAGCTTATTACGGGCGGGAGTGAATGATACGCAGTATTTT

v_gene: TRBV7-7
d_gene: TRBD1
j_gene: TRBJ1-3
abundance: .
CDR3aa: CASSLGQGNGNTIYF
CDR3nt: TGTGCTAGCAGCTTAGGACAGGGGAACGGAAACACCATATATTTT

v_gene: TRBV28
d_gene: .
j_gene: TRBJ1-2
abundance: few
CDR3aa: CASSFGGDGYTF
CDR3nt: TGTGCCAGCAGTTTCGGGGGGGATGGCTACACCTTC

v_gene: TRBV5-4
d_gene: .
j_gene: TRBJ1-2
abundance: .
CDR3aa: CASSPDTNYGYTF
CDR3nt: TGTGCCAGCAGCCCAGACACCAACTATGGCTACACCTTC

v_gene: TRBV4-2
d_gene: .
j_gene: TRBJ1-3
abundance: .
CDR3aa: CASSQGRRFSGNTIYF
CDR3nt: TGTGCCAGCAGCCAAGGGAGACGCTTCTCTGGAAACACCATATATTTT

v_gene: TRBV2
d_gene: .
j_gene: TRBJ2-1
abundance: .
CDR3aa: CASSARDFREHNEQFF
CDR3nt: TGTGCCAGCAGTGCCAGGGACTTCAGGGAACACAATGAGCAGTTCTTC